Following are 6 T cell receptor beta chains from one sample sequenced in a study of CD8+ T cells in alopecia areata. cDNA reverse transcribed from extracted RNA served as the sequencing template. Clones were read by immunoSEQ multiplex PCR, and TCRdb kept only the in-frame ones, dropping some. This sample carries about 110,000 clones, approximately 59% of them seen once, and the ten largest clones take 20% to 25%. Sequenced input: CD8+ T cells sorted from blood. Source of these receptors: a human donor in good health.

This clone was detected only a few times. The J gene is TRBJ2-1, the V gene TRBV2; 7 nucleotides agree with TRBD2. The V and J ends lost 5 bases and 2 bases, in that order; junction bases with no gene match: 6. Germline values: CDR1 SNHLY, CDR2 FYNNEI. The CDR3 sequence is 15 residues long. The CDR3 reads CASSPLADPYNEQFF. The CDR3, as DNA: TGTGCCAGCAGTCCGCTAGCGGATCCCTACAATGAGCAGTTCTTC.

The CDR3: CASSESGSPLHF. The CDR3 DNA sequence: TGCGCCAGCAGTGAGAGCGGTTCACCCCTCCACTTT. V usage is TRBV10-2 and J usage is TRBJ1-6, with D unclear. Deletions cut 2 bases from V and 9 bases from J, with 5 bases between. This CDR3 is 12 amino acids long. Germline CDR1 and CDR2: WSHSY and SAAADI.

V and J are TRBV7-9 and TRBJ2-1; D is unclear. The CDR3 contains 15 residues. V was trimmed by 0 bases and J by 8 bases, leaving 14 bases between them. Germline-derived CDR1 and CDR2 are SEHNR and FQNEAQ (reference sequence). The CDR3 DNA is TGTGCCAGCAGCTTAGCGCAGTCCTCTCGCGATGAGCAGTTCTTC. Residues: CASSLAQSSRDEQFF.

This clone has just one count. The rearrangement joins TRBV10-3 to TRBJ2-2; D possibly matches TRBD1 or TRBD2 (6 bases each). Trimming removed 5 bases from V and 6 bases from J, with 13 bases in between. Germline V lookup: CDR1 ENHRY, CDR2 SYGVKD. The CDR3 consists of 14 residues. DNA of the CDR3: TGTGCCATCAGTTTTGGGGGGCCTTCCGGGGAGCTGTTTTTT. Translation gives CAISFGGPSGELFF.

The V gene is TRBV5-4, the J gene TRBJ2-5; a possible D gene is TRBD2 (6 bases). The CDR3 has 14 residues. Germline lookup yields CDR1 SGHNT and CDR2 YYREEE (reference sequence). V lost 4 bases, J lost 4 bases, and 14 bases lay in between. This CDR3 is CASSPLGLGETQYF. In nucleotides, the CDR3 is TGTGCCAGCAGCCCCCTGGGACTGGGAGAGACCCAGTACTTC.

In its sample, this clone was seen a few times. The chain carries TRBV2 and TRBJ2-7; the D is unclear. CDR3 size: 10 residues. Germline lookup yields CDR1 SNHLY and CDR2 FYNNEI. Trimming pared 2 bases from V and 5 bases from J, leaving 1 base between. The CDR3 DNA reads TGTGCCAGCAGTGAAAACGAGCAGTACTTC. Its translation is CASSENEQYF.